Here is one T cell receptor (beta chain) with its context. Its target is not known. Both 60 Vbeta primers and 13 Jbeta primers went into the PCR. Only in-frame clones appear in the TCRdb table, and some are missing; sequencing was by immunoSEQ multiplex PCR. The data contain roughly 180,000 clones, approximately 81% of them singletons. The sample originates from a study of cytomegalovirus exposure and HLA in healthy donors. At the level of the study: The Caucasian-associated ancestry cluster contained about 80% of the 300 to 450 genotyped donors.

Germline V gene sequence: CDR1 LGHNA, CDR2 YSLEER. The CDR3 sequence is 17 residues long. Trimming removed 4 bases from V and 0 bases from J, with 16 bases in between. Findings and caveats of the study: 16,951 TCR beta sequences were associated with HLA alleles at 0.05 false discovery rate in a later analysis. Researchers reported in a later analysis that a missense DCLRE1C variant was tied to TCR beta V- and J-gene trimming. Later analysis placed DRB1 highest and HLA-C lowest in TCR association rates, which differed by HLA locus.

The clonotype originates from a female donor in good health and CMV-seronegative. V and J are TRBV4-3 and TRBJ1-5; D possibly corresponds to TRBD1 (6 bases). The specimen sequenced was PBMCs. In nucleotides, the CDR3 is TGCGCCAGCAGCCCGGGCGGGGGGGCAAGTAGCAATCAGCCCCAGCATTTT. It codes for CASSPGGGASSNQPQHF.